The 5 T cell receptor beta chains given below trace back to one sample, sequenced in a study of response to subunit inactivated influenza vaccine. From the RT-PCR reads, TCRdb called clonotypes with MiXCR, one entry per CDR3 protein. The sample lists about 520,000 distinct CDR3 sequences, over 25% occurring once. The source material was CD4+ T cells sorted from PBMCs, sampled around 5 days after vaccination. These TCRs come from a man over 45 who received an inactivated influenza vaccine.

The genes are TRBV11-2 and TRBJ2-7, with 7 bases that match TRBD1. J was trimmed by 6 bases and V by 7 bases; bases with no gene match: 12. Germline loops: CDR1 SGHAT, CDR2 FQNNGV. CDR3 size: 14 residues. CDR3 region: CASTETGTLREQYF. CDR3 nucleotide sequence: TGTGCCAGCACAGAGACAGGGACCTTGCGCGAGCAGTACTTC.

The rearrangement uses TRBV20-1 and TRBJ2-5, with D hard to call. V lost 7 bases to trimming and J lost 7 bases, with 10 bases between them. CDR3 size: 10 residues. Germline lookup yields CDR1 DFQATT and CDR2 SNEGSKA (reference sequence). In DNA form, the CDR3 reads TGCAGTGTTAAACGTCGGACCCAGTACTTC. Protein sequence: CSVKRRTQYF.

This clonotype has just a few counts. This rearrangement joins TRBV20-1 to TRBJ2-7; D is unclear. The V and J ends lost 0 bases and 5 bases respectively, with 20 bases between them. The CDR3 has 16 amino acids. CDR1 is DFQATT and CDR2 is SNEGSKA in the germline V gene (reference sequence). The CDR3 coding sequence is TGCAGTGCTAGAGATCTCAGGCGCAATAGTGTGAACGAGCAGTACTTC. Translation: CSARDLRRNSVNEQYF.

This clonotype has more than one count but fewer than ten. The chain employs TRBV5-6 and TRBJ1-6; 7 bases match TRBD1. With V trimmed by 4 bases and J by 7 bases, 5 bases remained unmatched. The CDR3 is made up of 14 amino acids. Germline CDR1 reads SGHDT; CDR2 reads YYEEEE. The CDR3 DNA reads as TGTGCCAGCAGCGGTGGGACAGCCAATTCACCCCTCCACTTT. It yields the protein CASSGGTANSPLHF.

This clonotype was counted between two and nine times. The V call is TRBV7-8, the J call TRBJ1-1, with D possibly being TRBD1 (5 bases). The CDR3 has 15 residues. The ends were cut back, 3 bases at V and 2 bases at J, with 13 bases in the middle. Germline V lookup: CDR1 SGHVS, CDR2 FQNEAQ. In nucleotides, the CDR3 is TGTGCCAGCAGCTTGGGACCGCGGGGCAACACTGAAGCTTTCTTT. Translating gives CASSLGPRGNTEAFF.